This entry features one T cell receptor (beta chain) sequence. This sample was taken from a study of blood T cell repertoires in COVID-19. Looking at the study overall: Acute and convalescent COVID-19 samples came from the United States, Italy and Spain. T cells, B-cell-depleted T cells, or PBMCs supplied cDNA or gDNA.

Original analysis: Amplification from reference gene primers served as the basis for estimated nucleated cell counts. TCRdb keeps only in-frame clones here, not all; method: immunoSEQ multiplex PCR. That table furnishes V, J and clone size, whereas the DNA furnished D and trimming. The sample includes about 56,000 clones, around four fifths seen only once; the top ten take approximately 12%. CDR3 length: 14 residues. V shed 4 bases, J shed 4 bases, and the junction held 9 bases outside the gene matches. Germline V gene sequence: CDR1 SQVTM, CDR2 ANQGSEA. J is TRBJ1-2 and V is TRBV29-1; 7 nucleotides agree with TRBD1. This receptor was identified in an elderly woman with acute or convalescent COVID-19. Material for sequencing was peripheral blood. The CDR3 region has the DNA TGCAGCGTTGGAGTTGAGGGGGCGAGCTATGGCTACACCTTC. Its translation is CSVGVEGASYGYTF.